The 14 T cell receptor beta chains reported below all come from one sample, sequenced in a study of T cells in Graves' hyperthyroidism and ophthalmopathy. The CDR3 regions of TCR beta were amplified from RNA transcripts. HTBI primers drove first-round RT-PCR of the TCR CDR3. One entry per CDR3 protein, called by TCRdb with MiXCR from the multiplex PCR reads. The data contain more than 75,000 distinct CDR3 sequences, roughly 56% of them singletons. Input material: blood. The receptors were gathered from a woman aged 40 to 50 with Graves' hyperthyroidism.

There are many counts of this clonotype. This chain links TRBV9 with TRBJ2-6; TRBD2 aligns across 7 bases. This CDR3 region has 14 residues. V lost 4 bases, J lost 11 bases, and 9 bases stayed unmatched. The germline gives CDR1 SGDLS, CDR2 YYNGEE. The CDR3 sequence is CASSQGELAYVLTF. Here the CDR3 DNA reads TGTGCCAGCAGCCAAGGGGAACTAGCGTACGTCCTGACTTTC.

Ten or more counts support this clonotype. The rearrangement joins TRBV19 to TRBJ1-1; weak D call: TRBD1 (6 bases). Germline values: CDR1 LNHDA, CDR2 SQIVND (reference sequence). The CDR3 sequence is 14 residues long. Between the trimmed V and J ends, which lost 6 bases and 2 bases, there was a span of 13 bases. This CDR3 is CASRPDSANTEAFF. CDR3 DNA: TGTGCCAGTAGACCGGACAGCGCCAACACTGAAGCTTTCTTT.

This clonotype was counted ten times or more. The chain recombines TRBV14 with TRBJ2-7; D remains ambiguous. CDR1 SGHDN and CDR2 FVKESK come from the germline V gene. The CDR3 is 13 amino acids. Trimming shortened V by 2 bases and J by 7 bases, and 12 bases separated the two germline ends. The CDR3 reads CASSQLGLGEQYF. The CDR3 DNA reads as TGTGCCAGCAGCCAACTAGGATTGGGGGAGCAGTACTTC.

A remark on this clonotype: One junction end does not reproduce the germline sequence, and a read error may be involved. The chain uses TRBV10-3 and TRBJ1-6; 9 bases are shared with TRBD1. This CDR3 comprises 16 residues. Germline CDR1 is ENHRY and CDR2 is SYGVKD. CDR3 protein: CAISVASGQGDSLLHF. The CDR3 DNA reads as TGTGCCATCAGTGTGGCATCGGGACAGGGCGATTCACTCCTCCACTTT.

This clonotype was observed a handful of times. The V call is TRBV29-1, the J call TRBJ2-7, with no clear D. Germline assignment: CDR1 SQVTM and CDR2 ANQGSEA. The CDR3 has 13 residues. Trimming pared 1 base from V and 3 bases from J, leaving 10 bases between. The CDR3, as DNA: TGCAGCGTTGAAGGGGGTGAGTTCTACGAGCAGTACTTC. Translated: CSVEGGEFYEQYF.

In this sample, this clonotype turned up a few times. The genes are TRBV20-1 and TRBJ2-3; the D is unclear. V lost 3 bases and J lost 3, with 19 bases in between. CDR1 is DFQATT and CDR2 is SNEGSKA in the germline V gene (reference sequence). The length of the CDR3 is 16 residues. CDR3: CSASPVLLQRTDTQYF. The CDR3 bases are TGCAGTGCTAGCCCAGTTCTCCTCCAACGGACAGATACGCAGTATTTT.

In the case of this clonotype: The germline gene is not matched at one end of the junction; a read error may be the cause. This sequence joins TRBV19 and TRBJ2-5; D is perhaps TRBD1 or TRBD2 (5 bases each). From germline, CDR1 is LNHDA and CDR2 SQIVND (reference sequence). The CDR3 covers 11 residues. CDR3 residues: CASRDQETRYF. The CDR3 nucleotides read TGTGCCAGCCGGGACCAAGAGACCCGGTACTTC.

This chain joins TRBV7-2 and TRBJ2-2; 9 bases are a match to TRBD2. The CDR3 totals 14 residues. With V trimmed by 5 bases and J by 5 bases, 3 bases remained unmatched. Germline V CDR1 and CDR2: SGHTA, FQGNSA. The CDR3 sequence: CASSAGGLTGELFF. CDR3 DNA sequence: TGTGCCAGCAGCGCGGGGGGGTTAACCGGGGAGCTGTTTTTT.

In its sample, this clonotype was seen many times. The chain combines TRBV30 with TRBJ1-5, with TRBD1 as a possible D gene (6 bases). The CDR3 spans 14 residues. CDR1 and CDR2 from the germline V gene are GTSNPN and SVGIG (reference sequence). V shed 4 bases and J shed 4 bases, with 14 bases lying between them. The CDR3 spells CAWKPGAENQPQHF. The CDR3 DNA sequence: TGTGCCTGGAAACCAGGGGCAGAGAATCAGCCCCAGCATTTT.

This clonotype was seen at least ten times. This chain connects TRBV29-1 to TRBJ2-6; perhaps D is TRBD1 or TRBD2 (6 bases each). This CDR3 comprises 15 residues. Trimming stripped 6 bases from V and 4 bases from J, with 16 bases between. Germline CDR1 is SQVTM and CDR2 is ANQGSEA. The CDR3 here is CSVHWGAKGANVLTF. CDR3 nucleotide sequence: TGCAGCGTACACTGGGGGGCTAAAGGGGCCAACGTCCTGACTTTC.

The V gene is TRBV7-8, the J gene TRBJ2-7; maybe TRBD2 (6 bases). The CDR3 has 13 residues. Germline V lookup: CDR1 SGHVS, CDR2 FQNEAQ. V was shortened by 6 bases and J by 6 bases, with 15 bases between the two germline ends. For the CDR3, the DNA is TGTGCCAGCAGAAAAACAGGAGCGGGCGAGCAGTACTTC. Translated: CASRKTGAGEQYF.

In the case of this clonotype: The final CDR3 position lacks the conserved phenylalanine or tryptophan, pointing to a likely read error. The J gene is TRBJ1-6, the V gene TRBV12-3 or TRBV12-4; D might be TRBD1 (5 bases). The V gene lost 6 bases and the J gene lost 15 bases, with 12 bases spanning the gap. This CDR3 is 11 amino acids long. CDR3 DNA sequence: TGTGCCAGCAGCAAGGGGATCGGCCTCCACTTG. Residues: CASSKGIGLHL.

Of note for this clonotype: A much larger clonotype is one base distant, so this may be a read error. CDR3 in DNA: TGTGCCAGCAGCTTTGGGCAGCACTTCACAGATACGCAGTATTTT. This translates into CASSFGQHFTDTQYF. The J gene is TRBJ2-3, the V gene TRBV7-2, with D hard to call. Germline V CDR1 and CDR2: SGHTA, FQGNSA. V was trimmed by 3 bases and J by 2 bases, leaving 12 bases between them. The length of the CDR3 is 15 residues.

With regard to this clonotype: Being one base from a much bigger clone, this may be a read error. The CDR3 here is CASSLGGTDRGGGNAIYF. The CDR3 DNA reads as TGCGCCAGCAGCTTGGGTGGAACCGACAGGGGAGGTGGAAACGCCATATATTTT. The rearrangement joins TRBV7-3 to TRBJ1-3; 8 bases map to TRBD1. Germline CDR1 reads SGHTA; CDR2 reads FQGTGA. The CDR3 is 18 residues long.